A single sample gave rise to the 2 T cell receptor beta chains below, sequenced in a study of vaccination effects on CD4 cells after COVID-19. These receptors have no identified antigens. The culture ran for 9 to 11 days, and then CD4+ T cells were isolated. Sequenced by immunoSEQ multiplex PCR; TCRdb stores in-frame clones only, minus some. The repertoire holds under 50,000 clones, with about 70% as singletons. Sequences were derived from CD4+ T cells from PBMCs cultured without peptide, sampled before COVID-19 vaccination. The source of these receptors is a human donor who had a prior SARS-CoV-2 infection.

V usage is TRBV4-2 and J usage is TRBJ2-3; 8 bases map to TRBD2. The CDR3 length is 17 residues. Germline assignment: CDR1 LGHNA and CDR2 YNFKEQ. The ends lost 0 bases at V and 3 bases at J; junction bases unmatched: 8. The CDR3 coding sequence is TGTGCCAGCAGCCAAGATGGTCAGCGGGGGTATACAGATACGCAGTATTTT. It yields the protein CASSQDGQRGYTDTQYF.

This chain connects TRBV2 to TRBJ1-2, with TRBD1 as a possible D gene (5 bases). The CDR3 extends over 12 amino acids. The V and J ends lost 7 bases and 7 bases respectively, with 13 bases between them. Per germline, CDR1 SNHLY and CDR2 FYNNEI. The CDR3 DNA sequence: TGTGCCAGCATGAATTGGGGCTCTGGCTACACCTTC. Translated, it gives CASMNWGSGYTF. The full variable domain, completed using reference TRBV2 and TRBJ1-2, is EPEVTQTPSHQVTQMGQEVILRCVPISNHLYFYWYRQILGQKVEFLVSFYNNEISEKSEIFDDQFSVERPDGSNFTLKIRSTKLEDSAMYFCASMNWGSGYTFGSGTRLTVV.